A single sample gave rise to the 30 T cell receptor beta chains below, sequenced in a study of T cells after yellow fever vaccination. TCRdb reanalysed the 5' RACE reads using MiXCR and keeps one entry per CDR3 protein. The data contain about 63,000 distinct CDR3 sequences, less than 8.5% of them singletons. The starting material was CD8+ T cells sorted from PBMCs, obtained 15 days after the yellow fever booster vaccination. The receptors come from a man between 25 and 39 years old who received the YFV17D yellow fever vaccine.

This clonotype was picked up a small number of times. V usage is TRBV7-2 and J usage is TRBJ2-1; D is ambiguous. The CDR3 consists of 15 residues. From germline, CDR1 is SGHTA and CDR2 FQGNSA. V was trimmed by 1 base and J by 5 bases, leaving 12 bases between them. The DNA of the CDR3 is TGTGCCAGCAGCTTAGAGGCGGTACGAGACAATGAGCAGTTCTTC. This sequence encodes CASSLEAVRDNEQFF.

This clonotype came up many times. The CDR3 nucleotides read TGCGCCAGCAGCTTGGTCGGCATGAACACTGAAGCTTTCTTT. Its translation: CASSLVGMNTEAFF. This chain connects TRBV5-1 to TRBJ1-1; D not resolved. The CDR3 has 14 amino acids. The germline CDR1 and CDR2 sequences are SGHRS and YFSETQ. V was cut by 0 bases and J by 0 bases, with 6 bases left in between.

The table lists this clonotype with many counts. The V call is TRBV29-1, the J call TRBJ2-7; the D gene is possibly TRBD1 (7 bases). This CDR3 has 12 residues. Germline V lookup: CDR1 SQVTM, CDR2 ANQGSEA. V lost 1 base, J lost 7 bases, and 11 bases lay in between. CDR3 sequence (DNA): TGCAGCGTTGAAGCCAGGGGGAGGGAGCAGTACTTC. Translated, it gives CSVEARGREQYF.

At least ten counts were recorded for this clonotype. The genes are TRBV6-7 and TRBJ2-5; D uncertain. TRBV6-7 qualifies as an ORF whose function is uncertain. The CDR3 is made up of 14 amino acids. The V end was cut by 0 bases, the J end by 4 bases, with 9 bases between. This CDR3 reads CASSYSGRPETQYF. CDR3 nucleotides: TGTGCCAGCAGTTACTCCGGTAGGCCAGAGACCCAGTACTTC.

This clonotype has a count of ten or more. The chain employs TRBV14 and TRBJ2-1; D might be TRBD1 (5 bases). V lost 1 base and J 7 bases, leaving 11 bases between the germline ends. The length of the CDR3 is 14 residues. CDR1 is SGHDN and CDR2 is FVKESK in the germline V gene. CDR3 coding DNA: TGTGCCAGCAGCCAAGGGCAGGGTAGGAATGAGCAGTTCTTC. Its translation is CASSQGQGRNEQFF.

Many counts were recorded for this clonotype. The rearrangement uses TRBV4-1 and TRBJ2-3; TRBD2 matches at 8 bases. The V gene's germline CDR1 is MGHRA and CDR2 YSYEKL. This CDR3 has 15 residues. V lost 6 bases and J lost 1; bases outside the gene matches: 6. This CDR3 reads CASRPSAGGTDTQYF. The CDR3 DNA is TGCGCCAGCAGGCCCTCAGCGGGAGGCACAGATACGCAGTATTTT.

The rearrangement joins TRBV9 to TRBJ2-7; TRBD2 matches 7 bases. With 7 bases clipped from V and 3 bases from J, the junction kept 7 bases outside the gene matches. The CDR3 contains 13 residues. CDR1 SGDLS and CDR2 YYNGEE come from the germline V gene. CDR3 in DNA: TGTGCCAGCGGGGGAGGGAGAGTCTACGAGCAGTACTTC. Its protein is CASGGGRVYEQYF.

This clonotype was seen many times. V usage is TRBV9 and J usage is TRBJ2-1; D uncertain. CDR3 length equals 16 residues. V was pared by 0 bases and J by 6 bases, with 16 bases between. CDR1 and CDR2 (germline): SGDLS, YYNGEE. Written as DNA, the CDR3 is TGTGCCAGCAGCGTAGGGGCGTCTAGATGGGGCAATGAGCAGTTCTTC. This sequence encodes CASSVGASRWGNEQFF. The whole variable domain, filled in from reference TRBV9 and TRBJ2-1, reads DSGVTQTPKHLITATGQRVTLRCSPRSGDLSVYWYQQSLDQGLQFLIQYYNGEERAKGNILERFSAQQFPDLHSELNLSSLELGDSALYFCASSVGASRWGNEQFFGPGTRLTVL.

This clonotype showed up many times. The gene calls are TRBV10-2 and TRBJ2-1; unclear D gene. V lost 2 bases and J lost 4, with 9 bases in between. Germline V gene lookup returns CDR1 WSHSY and CDR2 SAAADI. The CDR3 sequence is 14 residues long. CDR3 bases: TGCGCCAGCAGTGAGATTGCCGCTTACAATGAGCAGTTCTTC. The encoded protein is CASSEIAAYNEQFF.

The V and J genes are TRBV7-8 and TRBJ2-1; 8 bases are a match to TRBD2. CDR3 length: 18 residues. With 5 bases clipped from V and 0 bases from J, the junction kept 12 bases outside the gene matches. Looked up from germline, CDR1 is SGHVS and CDR2 is FQNEAQ. The DNA of the CDR3 is TGTGCCAGCAGCCGGGGGTCGACTAGCGCGTCCTCCTACAATGAGCAGTTCTTC. Translation gives CASSRGSTSASSYNEQFF.

The rearrangement uses TRBV29-1 and TRBJ2-7; TRBD1 matches at 8 bases. Germline V gives CDR1 SQVTM, CDR2 ANQGSEA. The CDR3 has 16 amino acids. The junction had 13 bases not matched to a gene; V was cut back by 2 bases and J by 4 bases. As DNA, the CDR3 is TGCAGCGTTGAAATATCGGTACAGGGGGTTGAGTACGAGCAGTACTTC. Translated, it gives CSVEISVQGVEYEQYF.

In regard to this clonotype: One junction end disagrees with the germline gene, perhaps due to a read error. This chain connects TRBV7-7 to TRBJ2-7; 7 bases line up with TRBD1. The CDR3 contains 13 residues. The V gene's germline CDR1 is SSHAT and CDR2 FNYEAQ (reference sequence). CDR3: CASSRGQAYEQYF. CDR3 bases: TGTGCTAGCAGCCGAGGACAGGCCTACGAGCAGTACTTC.

This clonotype was found many times. This chain joins TRBV6-4 and TRBJ2-5, with D possibly matching TRBD2 (6 bases). V shed 6 bases and J shed 1 base, with 30 bases lying between them. Germline lookup yields CDR1 MRHNA and CDR2 SNTAGT. CDR3 length: 20 amino acids. The CDR3 here is CASRGVPPDYQAAPQETQYF. The CDR3 nucleotides read TGTGCCAGCAGAGGGGTCCCCCCGGACTACCAGGCCGCACCCCAAGAGACCCAGTACTTC.

This clonotype was observed at least ten times. This sequence joins TRBV7-2 and TRBJ2-5; no clear D gene. CDR3 length equals 13 residues. Germline CDR1 is SGHTA and CDR2 is FQGNSA. Trimming left V 4 bases short and J 2 bases short, with 8 bases between. CDR3 DNA: TGTGCCAGCAGCTCGCGGAGTCAAGAGACCCAGTACTTC. Translation gives CASSSRSQETQYF.

The sample holds many counts of this clonotype. The chain couples TRBV5-1 to TRBJ1-1; D not certain. Trimming stripped 0 bases from V and 11 bases from J, with 14 bases between. The CDR3 totals 13 residues. Germline V gene data show CDR1 as SGHRS and CDR2 as YFSETQ. The CDR3, as DNA: TGCGCCAGCAGCTTGGGACTTCCGCGAGGGGCTTTCTTT. Amino acids: CASSLGLPRGAFF.

There are many counts of this clonotype. The chain carries TRBV20-1 and TRBJ2-1; D uncertain. CDR1 is DFQATT and CDR2 is SNEGSKA in the germline V gene (reference sequence). The V end was cut by 3 bases, the J end by 2 bases, with 8 bases between. The CDR3 contains 13 residues. This chain's CDR3 is CSARTLTYNEQFF. As DNA, the CDR3 is TGCAGTGCTAGGACCCTAACCTACAATGAGCAGTTCTTC.

The chain couples TRBV20-1 to TRBJ2-1, with 8 bases aligning to TRBD2. Trimming removed 5 bases from V and 0 bases from J; junction bases left unmatched: 9. This CDR3 region has 16 residues. The V gene's germline CDR1 is DFQATT and CDR2 SNEGSKA (reference sequence). The DNA for the CDR3 is TGCAGTGCTCCTCGGACTAGCCTGAGCTCCTACAATGAGCAGTTCTTC. It specifies CSAPRTSLSSYNEQFF.

This clonotype was seen ten or more times. This chain joins TRBV5-1 and TRBJ2-5, with D perhaps TRBD1 or TRBD2 (5 bases each). Germline V gives CDR1 SGHRS, CDR2 YFSETQ. The germline V and J ends were trimmed by 5 bases and 1 base, with 18 bases remaining between them. CDR3 length: 16 residues. CDR3 amino acids: CASSLAGSEGQETQYF. As DNA, the CDR3 is TGCGCCAGCAGTTTAGCAGGGAGTGAGGGCCAAGAGACCCAGTACTTC.

This clonotype was seen many times. The chain has TRBV2 and TRBJ1-3; 9 bases line up with TRBD1. The CDR3 length is 16 residues. Germline CDR1 SNHLY, CDR2 FYNNEI. J was trimmed by 8 bases and V by 1 base; bases with no gene match: 9. The DNA for the CDR3 is TGTGCCAGCAGTGAAGTGGGACAGGGTGGAGGTGACACCATATATTTT. Its protein is CASSEVGQGGGDTIYF.

This clonotype has ten or more counts. This sequence joins TRBV11-2 and TRBJ2-1, with 13 bases matching TRBD2. The ends lost 6 bases at V and 5 bases at J; junction bases unmatched: 16. Germline V gives CDR1 SGHAT, CDR2 FQNNGV. The CDR3 has 19 amino acids. CDR3 bases: TGTGCCAGCAGTCTTAGATTGGTTCCACTAGCGGGAGGGAACAATGAGCAGTTCTTC. It is translated as CASSLRLVPLAGGNNEQFF.

The chain couples TRBV3-1 to TRBJ2-1; D gene ambiguous. The CDR3 is made up of 14 amino acids. Trimming removed 3 bases at V and 6 bases at J, with 12 bases between. Germline lookup yields CDR1 LGHDT and CDR2 YNNKEL (reference sequence). CDR3 sequence (DNA): TGTGCCAGCAGCCACTCCTTAAAGAGCAATGAGCAGTTCTTC. As protein: CASSHSLKSNEQFF.

This clonotype was counted at least ten times. The chain recombines TRBV18 with TRBJ2-3; no clear D. The CDR3 loop spans 12 amino acids. Germline values: CDR1 KGHSH, CDR2 LQKENI. V was shortened by 6 bases and J by 5 bases, with 9 bases between the two germline ends. CDR3 DNA: TGTGCCAGCTCGCAGGCCGGAGATACGCAGTATTTT. This encodes CASSQAGDTQYF.

This clonotype appeared a single time. A much larger clone differs from this one at a single base, so this may be a read error. This chain uses TRBV15 with TRBJ2-5; D is perhaps TRBD1 or TRBD2 (5 bases each). V dropped 8 bases and J dropped 2 bases, with 12 bases sitting between them. The CDR3 is made up of 13 amino acids. Germline-derived CDR1 and CDR2 are LNHNV and YYDKDF (reference sequence). CDR3 region: CATGDGGQETQYF. Written as DNA, the CDR3 is TGTGCCACCGGGGACGGTGGGCAAGAGACCCAGTACTTC.

In its sample, this clonotype was seen many times. The V call is TRBV6-6, the J call TRBJ2-7; D remains ambiguous. The CDR3 spans 13 residues. V dropped 2 bases and J dropped 3 bases, with 8 bases sitting between them. The V gene's germline CDR1 is MNHNY and CDR2 SVGAGI (reference sequence). The CDR3 sequence: CASSYGNSYEQYF. CDR3 nucleotides: TGTGCCAGCAGTTACGGGAACAGCTACGAGCAGTACTTC.

The sample holds many counts of this clonotype. This chain links TRBV20-1 with TRBJ2-4; D may be TRBD1 or TRBD2 (6 bases each). Between the trimmed V and J ends, which lost 5 bases and 7 bases, there was a span of 24 bases. Germline-derived CDR1 and CDR2 are DFQATT and SNEGSKA (reference sequence). The CDR3 contains 16 residues. CDR3 sequence: CSAASKGGQWGNIQYF. In nucleotides, the CDR3 is TGCAGTGCTGCCAGTAAGGGGGGCCAGTGGGGGAACATTCAGTACTTC.

The table lists this clonotype with many counts. CDR3 nucleotide sequence: TGTGCCAGCAGCTTGCACCTTGAGGATACGCAGTATTTT. Protein: CASSLHLEDTQYF. The rearrangement links TRBV7-6 to TRBJ2-3, with D unresolved. The CDR3 consists of 13 residues. Germline V CDR1 and CDR2: SGHVS, FNYEAQ. Trimming stripped 3 bases from V and 6 bases from J, with 10 bases between.

This clonotype was seen repeatedly, ten times or more. The chain uses TRBV25-1 and TRBJ2-5; D may be TRBD1 or TRBD2 (5 bases each). This CDR3 has 14 residues. CDR1 and CDR2 from the germline V gene are MGHDK and SYGVNS. V lost 1 base, J lost 5 bases, and 11 bases lay in between. In DNA form, the CDR3 reads TGTGCCAGCAGTGAATTTGGGGGTATGGAGACCCAGTACTTC. Protein sequence: CASSEFGGMETQYF.

This clonotype was detected only a few times. J is TRBJ1-5 and V is TRBV19; D is uncertain. CDR1 and CDR2 (germline): LNHDA, SQIVND (reference sequence). The CDR3 totals 14 residues. V dropped 7 bases and J dropped 3 bases, with 13 bases sitting between them. This chain's CDR3 is CASKGGEDNQPQHF. The DNA of the CDR3 is TGTGCCAGTAAGGGAGGAGAGGACAATCAGCCCCAGCATTTT.

Ten or more counts support this clonotype. This chain uses TRBV20-1 with TRBJ1-1, with D hard to call. The CDR3 runs 13 residues. From germline, CDR1 is DFQATT and CDR2 SNEGSKA (reference sequence). V was pared by 0 bases and J by 1 base, with 6 bases between. The DNA for the CDR3 is TGCAGTGCTAGAGAGCGGTCGAACACTGAAGCTTTCTTT. This translates into CSARERSNTEAFF.

This clonotype has ten or more counts. V is TRBV3-1 and J is TRBJ2-5; 10 nucleotides match TRBD1. V lost 3 bases to trimming and J lost 5 bases; unmatched junction nucleotides: 3. Germline CDR1 reads LGHDT; CDR2 reads YNNKEL (reference sequence). The CDR3 runs 14 residues. The CDR3 nucleotides are TGTGCCAGCAGCCAGACAGGGGGCGTCGAGACCCAGTACTTC. This gives the protein CASSQTGGVETQYF.